This T cell receptor beta chain was profiled in a study of T cell responses to AZD1222 COVID-19 vaccine. Regarding the study as a whole: Unmutated regions of variants are reportedly targeted by nearly half of spike-specific TCRs.

CDR1 and CDR2 (germline): SGDLS, YYNGEE. Trimming left V 4 bases short and J 4 bases short, with 6 bases between. The CDR3 is 12 residues long. Comments on this clone: Its antigen remains unknown.

The table came from immunoSEQ multiplex PCR; TCRdb's copy has only in-frame clones and leaves some out. The table shows around 200,000 clones, with approximately 91% occurring only once. The chain links TRBV9 to TRBJ1-3; no clear D. The source is an adult in good health. The material sequenced was peripheral blood, taken on day 0 of AZD1222 vaccination. CDR3 sequence (DNA): TGTGCCAGCAGCCGTGACGGAAACACCATATATTTT. This translates into CASSRDGNTIYF.